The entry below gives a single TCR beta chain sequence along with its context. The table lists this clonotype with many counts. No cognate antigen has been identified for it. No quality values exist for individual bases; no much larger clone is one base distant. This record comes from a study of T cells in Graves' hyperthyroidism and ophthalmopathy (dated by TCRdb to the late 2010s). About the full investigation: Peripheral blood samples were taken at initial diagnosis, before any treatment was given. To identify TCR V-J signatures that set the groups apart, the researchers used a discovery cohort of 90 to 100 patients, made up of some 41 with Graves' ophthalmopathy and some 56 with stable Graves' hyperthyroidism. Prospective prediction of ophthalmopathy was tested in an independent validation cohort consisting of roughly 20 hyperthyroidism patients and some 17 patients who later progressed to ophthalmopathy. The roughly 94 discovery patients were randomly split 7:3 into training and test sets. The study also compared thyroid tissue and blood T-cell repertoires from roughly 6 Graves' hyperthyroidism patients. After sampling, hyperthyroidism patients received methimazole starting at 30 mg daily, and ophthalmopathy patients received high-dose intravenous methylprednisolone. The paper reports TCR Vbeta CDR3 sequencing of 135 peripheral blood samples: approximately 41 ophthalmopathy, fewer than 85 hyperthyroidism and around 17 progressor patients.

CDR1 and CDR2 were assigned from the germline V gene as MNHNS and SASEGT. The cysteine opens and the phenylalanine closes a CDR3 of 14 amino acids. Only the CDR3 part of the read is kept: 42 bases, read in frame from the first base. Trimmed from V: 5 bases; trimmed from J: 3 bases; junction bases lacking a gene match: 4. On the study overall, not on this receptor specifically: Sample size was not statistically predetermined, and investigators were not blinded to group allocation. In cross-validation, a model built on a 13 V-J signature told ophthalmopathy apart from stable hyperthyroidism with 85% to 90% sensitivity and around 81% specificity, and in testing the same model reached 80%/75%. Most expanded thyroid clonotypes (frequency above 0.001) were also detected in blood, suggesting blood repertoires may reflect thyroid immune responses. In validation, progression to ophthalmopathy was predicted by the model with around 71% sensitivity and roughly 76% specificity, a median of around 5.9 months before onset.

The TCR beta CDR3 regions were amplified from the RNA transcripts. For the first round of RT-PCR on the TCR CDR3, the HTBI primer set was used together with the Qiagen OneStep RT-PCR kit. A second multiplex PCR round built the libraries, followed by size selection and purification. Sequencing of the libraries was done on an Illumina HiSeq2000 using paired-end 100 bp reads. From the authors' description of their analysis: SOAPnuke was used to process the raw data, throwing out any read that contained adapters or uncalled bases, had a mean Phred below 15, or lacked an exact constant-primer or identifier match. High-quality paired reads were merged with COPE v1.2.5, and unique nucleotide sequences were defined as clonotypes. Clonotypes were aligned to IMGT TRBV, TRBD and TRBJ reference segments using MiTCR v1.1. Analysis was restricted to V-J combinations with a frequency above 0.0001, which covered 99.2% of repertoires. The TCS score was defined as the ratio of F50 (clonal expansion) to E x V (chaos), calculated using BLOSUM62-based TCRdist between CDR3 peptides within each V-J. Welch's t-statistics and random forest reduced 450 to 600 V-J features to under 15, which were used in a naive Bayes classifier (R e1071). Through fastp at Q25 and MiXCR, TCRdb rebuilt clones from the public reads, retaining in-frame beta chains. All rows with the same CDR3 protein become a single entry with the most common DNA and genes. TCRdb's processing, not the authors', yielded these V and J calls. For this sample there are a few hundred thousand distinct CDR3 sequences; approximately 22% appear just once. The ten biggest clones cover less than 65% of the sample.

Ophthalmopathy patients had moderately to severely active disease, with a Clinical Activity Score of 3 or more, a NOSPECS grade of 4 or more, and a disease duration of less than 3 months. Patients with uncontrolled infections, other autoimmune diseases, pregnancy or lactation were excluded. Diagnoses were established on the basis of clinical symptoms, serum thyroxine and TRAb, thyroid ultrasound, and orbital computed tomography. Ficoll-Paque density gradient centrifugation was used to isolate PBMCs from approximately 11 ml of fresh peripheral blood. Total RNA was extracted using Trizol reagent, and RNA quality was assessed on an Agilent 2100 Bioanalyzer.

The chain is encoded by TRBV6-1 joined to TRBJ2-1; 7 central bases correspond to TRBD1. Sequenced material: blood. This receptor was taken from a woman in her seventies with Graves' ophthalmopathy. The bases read TGTGCCAGCAGTCGGGACAGAGTCTACAATGAGCAGTTCTTC. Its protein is CASSRDRVYNEQFF.